The present T cell receptor beta chain was sequenced within a study of T cell responses to AZD1222 COVID-19 vaccine (dated by TCRdb to about 2021). The study in broad terms: TCR sequencing was performed for more than 230 trial participants, of whom about 200 were given two doses of AZD1222 and some 26 were given two doses of MenACWY control vaccine. Trial participants were enrolled by age into subgroups of 18-55, 56-69 and 70-plus years, and around 150, 28 and 57 TCR-sequenced participants, respectively, were included in these subgroups. Overall study outcomes, separate from this receptor: In the small 56-69-year group, the increase in depth fell short of significance, most likely because of low power. CD4 TCRs associated with the vaccine covered the entire spike protein, and the dominant responses were in regions 160-218 and 743-854. No day 14 peak-response samples were available, so repertoires were characterized only after the peak T cell response. Spike-specific TCR breadth and depth rose significantly after two AZD1222 doses compared with day 0 and with MenACWY recipients. Reportedly, almost half of the unique spike-specific TCRs recognized epitopes lying outside the regions that are mutated in the B.1.351 and B.1.1.7 variants. Most participants were white British and females outnumbered males, and the authors suggested that clonal diversity may have been underestimated. Only a handful of AZD1222 recipients were SARS-CoV-2 seropositive at baseline, limiting conclusions about previously exposed vaccinees.

V drops 2 bases and J drops 9 bases, leaving 8 bases in between. The CDR3 numbers 13 residues from cysteine through phenylalanine. Of the read, only the CDR3 DNA is kept; its 39 bases are in frame from base 1. Reading the germline V gene (reference sequence) gives CDR1 LNHDA and CDR2 SQIVND. The CDR3 regions of human TCRbeta chains were analyzed by immunosequencing. In the source study's methods: Repertoire TCRs were checked for matches against a reference library of SARS-CoV-2-specific TCRs that had been generated using the MIRA antigen-specificity platform. Breadth meant the fraction of unique TCRs that were SARS-CoV-2-associated, whereas depth meant the fraction of total T cells that were SARS-CoV-2-associated. Each spike-specific TCR was assigned to its reactive spike region and to a CD4 or CD8 class using the MIRA data. Log10-transformed breadth and depth values were compared by one-way ANOVA with Sidak's multiple comparisons tests. TCRdb carries this immuneACCESS record with in-frame sequences only. Its versions omit some clonotypes, under half of them owing to an unresolved V gene in the studies checked, with the rest unexplained. V and J calls and clone size are copied from that table; D and trimming were computed from the DNA. The sample records about 190,000 clones, about 89% of which are singletons. The top ten clones comprise under 3.5% of the sample.

This specimen's time point label, per the study, means: baseline before first vaccination. The treatment or condition label, as the study defines it: meningococcal conjugate vaccine given as trial control. Vaccinee samples were obtained from the UK trials COV001 and COV002, which included a single-blind randomized controlled phase 2/3 trial of AZD1222 (ChAdOx1 nCoV-19) in healthy adults. For TCRbeta chain sequencing, PBMC samples from trial participants were taken at day 0 and at day 28 after the second dose. Remarks on this clone: Its recognized antigen is unknown. Base qualities are not at hand, and no much larger clone is one base apart.

The chain is made from TRBV19 and TRBJ1-6, with no reliable assignment of the D segment. This clonotype was obtained from an adult in good health. The sequenced sample was peripheral blood, obtained on day 0 of MenACWY control vaccination. CDR3 region: CASSIFGSSPLHF. Here is the DNA: TGTGCCAGTAGTATATTCGGGAGTTCACCCCTCCACTTT.